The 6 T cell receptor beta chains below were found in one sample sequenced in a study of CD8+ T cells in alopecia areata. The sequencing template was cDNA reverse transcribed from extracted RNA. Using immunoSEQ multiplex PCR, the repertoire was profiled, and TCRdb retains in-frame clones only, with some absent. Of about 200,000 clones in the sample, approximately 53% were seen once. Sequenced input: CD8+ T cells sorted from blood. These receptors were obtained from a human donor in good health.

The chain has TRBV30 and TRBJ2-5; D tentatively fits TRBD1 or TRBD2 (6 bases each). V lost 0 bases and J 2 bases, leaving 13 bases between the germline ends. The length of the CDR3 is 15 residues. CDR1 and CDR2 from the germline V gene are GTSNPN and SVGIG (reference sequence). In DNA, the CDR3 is TGTGCCTGGAGTGTAGGAGGGGGGATACAAGAGACCCAGTACTTC. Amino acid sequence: CAWSVGGGIQETQYF.

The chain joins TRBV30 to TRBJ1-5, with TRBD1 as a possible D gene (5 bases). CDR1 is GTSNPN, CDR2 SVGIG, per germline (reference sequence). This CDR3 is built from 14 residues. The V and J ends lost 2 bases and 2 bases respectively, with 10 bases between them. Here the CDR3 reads CAWSTGEGNQPQHF. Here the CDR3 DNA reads TGTGCCTGGAGTACAGGTGAGGGCAATCAGCCCCAGCATTTT.

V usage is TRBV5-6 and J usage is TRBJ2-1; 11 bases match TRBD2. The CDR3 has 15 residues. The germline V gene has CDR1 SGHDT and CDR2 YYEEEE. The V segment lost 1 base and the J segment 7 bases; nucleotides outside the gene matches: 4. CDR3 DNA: TGTGCCAGCAGCTTGATAGCGGGGGGGCTAAATGAGCAGTTCTTC. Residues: CASSLIAGGLNEQFF.

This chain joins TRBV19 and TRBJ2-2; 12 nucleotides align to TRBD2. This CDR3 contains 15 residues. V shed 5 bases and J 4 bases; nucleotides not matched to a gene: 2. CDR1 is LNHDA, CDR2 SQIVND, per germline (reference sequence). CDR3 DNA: TGTGCCAGTAGTGGACTAGCGGGGATCACCGGGGAGCTGTTTTTT. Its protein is CASSGLAGITGELFF.

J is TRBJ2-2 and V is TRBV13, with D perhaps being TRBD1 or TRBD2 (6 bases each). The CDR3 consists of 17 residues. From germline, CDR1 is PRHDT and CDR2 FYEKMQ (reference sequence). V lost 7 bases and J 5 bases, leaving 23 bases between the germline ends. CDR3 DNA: TGTGCCAGCACCCATAATCCCGGGGGCGCGGGGACCGGGGAGCTGTTTTTT. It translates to CASTHNPGGAGTGELFF.

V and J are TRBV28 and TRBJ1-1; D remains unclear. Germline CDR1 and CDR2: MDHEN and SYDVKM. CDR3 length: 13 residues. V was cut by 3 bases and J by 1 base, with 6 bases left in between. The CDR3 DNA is TGTGCCAGCAGTTTGTCCCCGAACACTGAAGCTTTCTTT. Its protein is CASSLSPNTEAFF. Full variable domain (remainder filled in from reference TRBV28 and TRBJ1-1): DVKVTQSSRYLVKRTGEKVFLECVQDMDHENMFWYRQDPGLGLRLIYFSYDVKMKEKGDIPEGYSVSREKKERFSLILESASTNQTSMYLCASSLSPNTEAFFGQGTRLTVV.